This T cell receptor (beta chain) stems from a study of cytomegalovirus exposure and HLA in healthy donors. Study-wide results and caveats: Accurate HLA-A and HLA-B prediction from TCR beta sequences was reported for most subjects. TCR beta V segments were, for the most part, productive about 87% or about 30% of the time in an earlier analysis.

PCR involved 60 Vbeta and 13 Jbeta primers. The method was immunoSEQ multiplex PCR; TCRdb's version includes in-frame clones alone and lacks a portion of them. The sample yields 150,000 to 200,000 clones, 80% seen once. Points on this clone: Its specificity is not known.

The CDR3 covers 18 residues. The germline CDR1 and CDR2 sequences are MGHRA and YSYEKL. The J segment lost 7 bases and the V segment lost 0 bases, leaving 13 bases of the junction unmatched. The chain is built from TRBV4-1 and TRBJ2-5; TRBD1 matches at 11 bases. Sequences were obtained from PBMCs. This clonotype originated in a man younger than 35 in good health and CMV-seropositive. The DNA of the CDR3 is TGCGCCAGCAGCCAAGATCAACAAGGGACAGGGGGTCTCGGGACCCAGTACTTC. It is translated as CASSQDQQGTGGLGTQYF.